The entry that follows covers one T cell receptor (beta chain) sequence. The V end lost 5 bases, the J end lost 1 base, and 14 bases lay between the germline ends. Germline loops: CDR1 SEHNR, CDR2 FQNEAQ (reference sequence). The CDR3 spans 15 residues. These data belong to a study of control samples from healthy donors and cancer patients. Assay used: immunoSEQ multiplex PCR; TCRdb lists only in-frame clones, some missing. The sample contains fewer than 200,000 clones, 90% of which appear only once. This sequence was found in a woman aged 45-60 years in good health. Sequencing was performed on blood. V and J are TRBV7-9 and TRBJ2-5; D possibly matches TRBD1 or TRBD2 (5 bases each). The CDR3 loop is CASSQRGPIQETQYF. Written as DNA, the CDR3 is TGTGCCAGCAGCCAAAGGGGACCTATCCAAGAGACCCAGTACTTC.